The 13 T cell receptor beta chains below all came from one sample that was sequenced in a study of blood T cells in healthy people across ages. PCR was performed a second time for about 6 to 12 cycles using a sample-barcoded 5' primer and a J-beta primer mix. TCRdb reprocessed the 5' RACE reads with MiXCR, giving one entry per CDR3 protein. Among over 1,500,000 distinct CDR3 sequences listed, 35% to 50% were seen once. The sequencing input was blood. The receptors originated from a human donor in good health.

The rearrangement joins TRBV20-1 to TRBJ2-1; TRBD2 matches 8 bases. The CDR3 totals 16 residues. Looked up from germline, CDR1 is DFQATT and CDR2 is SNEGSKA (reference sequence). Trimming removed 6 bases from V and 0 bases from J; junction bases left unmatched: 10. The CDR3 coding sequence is TGCAGTGCCCTTCCTGGACTAGCCAACTCCTACAATGAGCAGTTCTTC. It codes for CSALPGLANSYNEQFF.

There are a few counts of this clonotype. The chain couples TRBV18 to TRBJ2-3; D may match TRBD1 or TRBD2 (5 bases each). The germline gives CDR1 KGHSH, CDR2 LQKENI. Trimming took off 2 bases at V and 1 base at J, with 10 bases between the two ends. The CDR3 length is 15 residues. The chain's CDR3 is CASSPRGSGTDTQYF. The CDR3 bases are TGTGCCAGCTCACCAAGGGGTAGCGGCACAGATACGCAGTATTTT.

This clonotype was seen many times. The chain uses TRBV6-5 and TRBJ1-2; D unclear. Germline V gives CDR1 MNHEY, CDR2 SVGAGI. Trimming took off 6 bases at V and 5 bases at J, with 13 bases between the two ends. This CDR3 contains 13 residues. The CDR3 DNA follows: TGTGCCAGCAGCCCCGGACGGCTTTATGGCTACACCTTC. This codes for CASSPGRLYGYTF.

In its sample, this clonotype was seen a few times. CDR3 bases: TGTGCCAGCAGTTACTCAGGGCGGGGCCCCCCAGATACGCAGTATTTT. It encodes CASSYSGRGPPDTQYF. V and J are TRBV6-5 and TRBJ2-3; D may be TRBD2 (6 bases). Deletions cut 0 bases from V and 4 bases from J, with 14 bases between. Germline loops: CDR1 MNHEY, CDR2 SVGAGI. The CDR3 runs to 16 residues.

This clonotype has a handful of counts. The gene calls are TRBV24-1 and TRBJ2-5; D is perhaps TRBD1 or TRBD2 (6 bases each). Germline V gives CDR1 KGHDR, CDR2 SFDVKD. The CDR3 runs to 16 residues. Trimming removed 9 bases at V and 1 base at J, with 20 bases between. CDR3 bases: TGTGCCACCGCCCCGGGAGCCAGGGGCCCCCAAGAGACCCAGTACTTC. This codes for CATAPGARGPQETQYF.

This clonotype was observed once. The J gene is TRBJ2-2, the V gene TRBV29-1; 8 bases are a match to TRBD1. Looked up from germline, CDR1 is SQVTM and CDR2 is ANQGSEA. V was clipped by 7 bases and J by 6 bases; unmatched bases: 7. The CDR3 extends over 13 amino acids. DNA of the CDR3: TGCAGCGCTGGACAGGGAAGGGCCGGGGAGCTGTTTTTT. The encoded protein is CSAGQGRAGELFF.

CDR3: CASSLTGHNQPQHF. In nucleotides, the CDR3 is TGTGCCAGCTCACTGACAGGCCATAATCAGCCCCAGCATTTT. The chain links TRBV28 to TRBJ1-5, with D possibly TRBD1 on 6 matching bases. Trimming stripped 8 bases from V and 4 bases from J, with 15 bases between. The CDR3 is 14 amino acids. CDR1 is MDHEN, CDR2 SYDVKM, per germline.

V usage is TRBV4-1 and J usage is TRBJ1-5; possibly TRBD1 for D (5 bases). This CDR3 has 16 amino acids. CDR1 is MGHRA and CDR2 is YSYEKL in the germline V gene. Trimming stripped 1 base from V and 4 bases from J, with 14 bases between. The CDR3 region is CASSQGVQGGNQPQHF. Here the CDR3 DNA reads TGCGCCAGCAGCCAAGGAGTGCAGGGTGGTAATCAGCCCCAGCATTTT.

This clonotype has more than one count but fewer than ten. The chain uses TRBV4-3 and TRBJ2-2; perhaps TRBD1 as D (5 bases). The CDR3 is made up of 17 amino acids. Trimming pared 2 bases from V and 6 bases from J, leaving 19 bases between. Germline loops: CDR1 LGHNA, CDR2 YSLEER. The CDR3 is CASSQSLMAGKPGELFF. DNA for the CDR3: TGCGCCAGCAGCCAATCGCTCATGGCAGGGAAGCCCGGGGAGCTGTTTTTT.

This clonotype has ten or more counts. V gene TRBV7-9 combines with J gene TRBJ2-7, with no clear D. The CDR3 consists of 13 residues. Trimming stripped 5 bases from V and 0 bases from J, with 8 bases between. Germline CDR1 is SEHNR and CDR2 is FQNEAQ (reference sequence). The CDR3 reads CASSPRSSYEQYF. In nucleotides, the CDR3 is TGTGCCAGCAGCCCCCGGAGCTCCTACGAGCAGTACTTC.

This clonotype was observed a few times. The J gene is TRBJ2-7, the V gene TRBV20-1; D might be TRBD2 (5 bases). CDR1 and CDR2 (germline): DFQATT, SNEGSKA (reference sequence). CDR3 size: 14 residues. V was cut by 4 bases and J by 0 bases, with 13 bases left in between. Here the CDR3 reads CSATRDPNSYEQYF. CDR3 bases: TGCAGTGCTACCCGGGATCCCAACTCCTACGAGCAGTACTTC.

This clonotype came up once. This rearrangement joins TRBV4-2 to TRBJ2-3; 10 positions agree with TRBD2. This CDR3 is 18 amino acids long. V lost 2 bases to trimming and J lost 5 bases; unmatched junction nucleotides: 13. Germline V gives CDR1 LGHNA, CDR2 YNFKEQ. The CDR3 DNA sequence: TGTGCCAGCAGCCAACAGTCGGGGGATAGCGGGGGGTTAGATACGCAGTATTTT. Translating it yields CASSQQSGDSGGLDTQYF.

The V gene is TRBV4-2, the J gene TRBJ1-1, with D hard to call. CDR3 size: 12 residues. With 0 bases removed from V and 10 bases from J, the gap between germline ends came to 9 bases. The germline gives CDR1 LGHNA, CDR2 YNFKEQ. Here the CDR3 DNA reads TGTGCCAGCAGCCAAGATCGACGTTCAGCTTTCTTT. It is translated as CASSQDRRSAFF.